This T cell receptor beta chain was sequenced during a study of shared clonotypes between healthy human individuals. CD8 cells classed as naive were CD45RO-negative and positively selected for CCR7, excluding terminally differentiated effector memory CD45RA+ cells. The CDR3 runs to 12 residues. Germline lookup yields CDR1 SQVTM and CDR2 ANQGSEA. In the original workflow: With immunoSEQ giving junction-only sequences and no quality scores, filtering differed. Assay: immunoSEQ multiplex PCR; the TCRdb copy retains only in-frame clones and omits some. D and trimming come from the DNA, and the V and J calls and clone size come from that table. Counted here are about 2.2 million clones, 90% to 95% occurring once; the ten biggest clones make up more than 1.5%.

The sample was naive CD8+ T cells from PBMCs. The gene calls are TRBV29-1 and TRBJ2-2, with D possibly being TRBD1 or TRBD2 (6 bases each). This receptor was obtained from a man between 18 and 29 years old in good health. Some clones in this sample may be carry-over from other donors' samples. The CDR3 nucleotides are TGCAGTTTACGGGGGCAGGGCGGGGAGCTGTTTTTT. Amino acid sequence: CSLRGQGGELFF.